This entry lists 19 T cell receptor beta chains sequenced from one sample in a study of blood T cell repertoires in COVID-19. Assay used: immunoSEQ multiplex PCR; TCRdb lists only in-frame clones, some missing. The sample has 350,000 to 450,000 clones; 75% to 90% are singletons. Sequencing was done on a sample of peripheral blood. These TCRs come from a woman under 30 with acute or convalescent COVID-19.

In this sample, this clone turned up once. The chain combines TRBV3-1 (or the pseudogene TRBV3-2) with TRBJ2-2, with 7 positions matching TRBD2. Germline values: CDR1 LGHDT, CDR2 YNNKEL (reference sequence). This CDR3 region has 15 residues. The J segment lost 4 bases and the V segment lost 1 base, leaving 3 bases of the junction unmatched. CDR3: CASSQGGRVTGELFF. For the CDR3, the DNA is TGTGCCAGCAGCCAAGGCGGGAGAGTCACCGGGGAGCTGTTTTTT.

The chain carries TRBV9 and TRBJ1-5; no reliable D call. This CDR3 contains 15 residues. CDR1 is SGDLS, CDR2 YYNGEE, per germline. V lost 0 bases to trimming and J lost 6 bases, with 13 bases between them. The CDR3 spells CASSVDDGSGQPQHF. CDR3 nucleotides: TGTGCCAGCAGCGTAGATGACGGCTCGGGTCAGCCCCAGCATTTT.

The chain carries TRBV6-2 or TRBV6-3 and TRBJ2-3; D is perhaps TRBD1 (6 bases). V was cut by 4 bases and J by 5 bases, with 19 bases left in between. CDR1 and CDR2 from the germline V gene are MNHEY and SVGEGT. CDR3 length: 16 residues. The CDR3, as DNA: TGTGCCAGCAGTTTCTCCCGGGGCAGGGGTGGAGATACGCAGTATTTT. Its translation is CASSFSRGRGGDTQYF.

The V gene is TRBV3-1 (or the pseudogene TRBV3-2), the J gene TRBJ1-1; D unresolved. Germline CDR1 LGHDT, CDR2 YNNKEL (reference sequence). V lost 4 bases and J 6 bases, leaving 12 bases between the germline ends. CDR3 length: 13 amino acids. CDR3 protein: CASSLGGLAEAFF. The CDR3 region has the DNA TGTGCCAGCAGCCTCGGCGGGCTCGCTGAAGCTTTCTTT.

This clone was seen only once. Other DNA sequences in the same sample also yield this CDR3. This rearrangement joins TRBV7-8 to TRBJ1-2; 7 bases are a match to TRBD1. The CDR3 is made up of 14 amino acids. The germline V gene encodes CDR1 SGHVS and CDR2 FQNEAQ. The J segment lost 4 bases and the V segment lost 1 base, leaving 3 bases of the junction unmatched. CDR3 nucleotide sequence: TGTGCCAGCAGCTTAGATAACAGGGGCTATGGCTACACCTTC. Protein product: CASSLDNRGYGYTF.

The rearrangement links TRBV5-1 to TRBJ2-1, with TRBD2 identical over 8 bases. CDR1 is SGHRS and CDR2 is YFSETQ in the germline V gene. V shed 0 bases, J shed 5 bases, and the junction held 4 bases outside the gene matches. CDR3 length: 15 amino acids. Written as DNA, the CDR3 is TGCGCCAGCAGCTTGGCCTTAGCGGGACACAATGAGCAGTTCTTC. This encodes CASSLALAGHNEQFF.

This rearrangement joins TRBV19 to TRBJ2-2; 8 bases line up with TRBD1. Germline values: CDR1 LNHDA, CDR2 SQIVND (reference sequence). This CDR3 spans 15 amino acids. The trim removed 7 bases at V and 2 bases at J, leaving 6 bases unmatched. Here the CDR3 reads CASNPGQVNTGELFF. The CDR3 region has the DNA TGTGCCAGTAATCCGGGACAGGTAAACACCGGGGAGCTGTTTTTT.

The chain joins TRBV2 to TRBJ1-1; 7 nucleotides align to TRBD1. Germline V gene lookup returns CDR1 SNHLY and CDR2 FYNNEI. The CDR3 has 13 amino acids. V gave up 6 bases and J gave up 5 bases; unmatched junction bases: 6. Written as DNA, the CDR3 is TGTGCCAGCAGCACCAAACAGGGGACTGAAGCTTTCTTT. It codes for CASSTKQGTEAFF.

About this clone: The sample holds other DNA sequences that translate to the same CDR3. The rearrangement uses TRBV28 and TRBJ2-7, with 10 bases identical to TRBD1. Per the germline V gene, CDR1 is MDHEN and CDR2 is SYDVKM. CDR3 size: 15 residues. V lost 2 bases, J lost 0 bases, and 1 base stayed unmatched. In nucleotides, the CDR3 is TGTGCCAGCAGTTTAGGGACAGGGGACTCCTACGAGCAGTACTTC. This translates into CASSLGTGDSYEQYF.

V usage is TRBV4-1 and J usage is TRBJ1-5; 7 bases map to TRBD1. V was pared by 4 bases and J by 7 bases, with 10 bases of the junction left unmatched. The CDR3 contains 15 residues. Germline CDR1 MGHRA, CDR2 YSYEKL. For the CDR3, the DNA is TGCGCCAGCAGCCCCACAGGGGCGCTTGCACAGCCCCAGCATTTT. The encoded protein is CASSPTGALAQPQHF.

This clone appeared a single time. The chain joins TRBV28 to TRBJ1-1, with 9 bases aligning to TRBD1. This CDR3 has 14 residues. Germline V CDR1 and CDR2: MDHEN, SYDVKM. Trimming took 6 bases from V and 1 from J; bases not matched to a gene: 3. CDR3 DNA sequence: TGTGCCAGCAGCCGGGGACAGGGGAACACTGAAGCTTTCTTT. Translated: CASSRGQGNTEAFF.

This chain joins TRBV2 and TRBJ2-3; D is unclear. The CDR3 runs to 17 residues. V was shortened by 6 bases and J by 0 bases, with 19 bases between the two germline ends. CDR1 SNHLY and CDR2 FYNNEI come from the germline V gene. CDR3 DNA: TGTGCCAGCAGCTTCCAGCCATTACGACTCAGCACAGATACGCAGTATTTT. Translated, it gives CASSFQPLRLSTDTQYF.

This clone has a handful of counts. The CDR3 DNA sequence: TGTGCCAGCAGCGAAGCGGACGGACTTTACACCGGGGAGCTGTTTTTT. Its protein product is CASSEADGLYTGELFF. This sequence joins TRBV9 and TRBJ2-2; tentatively, D is TRBD2 (5 bases). The V end was cut by 3 bases, the J end by 3 bases, with 15 bases between. The V gene's germline CDR1 is SGDLS and CDR2 YYNGEE. The CDR3 runs to 16 residues.

V and J are TRBV29-1 and TRBJ2-1; 13 positions agree with TRBD2. Germline V lookup: CDR1 SQVTM, CDR2 ANQGSEA. V was clipped by 7 bases and J by 1 base; unmatched bases: 4. This CDR3 contains 15 residues. CDR3 region: CSGRTSGSSYNEQFF. CDR3 in DNA: TGCAGCGGAAGGACTAGCGGGAGTTCCTACAATGAGCAGTTCTTC.

A single count supports this clone. The chain has TRBV12-3 or TRBV12-4 and TRBJ2-2; D call uncertain. CDR3 length equals 12 residues. Trimming cost V 2 bases and J 9 bases, with 7 bases left between them. The CDR3 coding sequence is TGTGCCAGCAGTTTATACTCAAGGGAGCTGTTTTTT. Its protein is CASSLYSRELFF.

This clone was observed a few times. This chain uses TRBV30 with TRBJ1-2, with TRBD1 matching over 8 bases. CDR3 length equals 14 residues. Germline assignment: CDR1 GTSNPN and CDR2 SVGIG (reference sequence). Unmatched junction bases numbered 6, after V lost 2 bases and J lost 4 bases. The CDR3 sequence is CAWSPDRGAYGYTF. In nucleotides, the CDR3 is TGTGCCTGGAGTCCCGACAGGGGAGCCTATGGCTACACCTTC.

The rearrangement uses TRBV5-1 and TRBJ1-1; possibly TRBD1 for D (5 bases). Germline CDR1 and CDR2: SGHRS and YFSETQ. The CDR3 spans 15 residues. Trimming stripped 4 bases from V and 0 bases from J, with 13 bases between. The CDR3 reads CASSPRQPMNTEAFF. The CDR3 DNA follows: TGCGCCAGCAGCCCTCGACAGCCTATGAACACTGAAGCTTTCTTT.

This clone is a singleton in its sample. The gene calls are TRBV10-2 and TRBJ2-1, with TRBD1 matching over 9 bases. The CDR3 length is 14 residues. After removal of 10 bases from V and 8 bases from J, the junction contained 12 bases not matched to a gene. In germline, CDR1 is WSHSY, CDR2 SAAADI. The CDR3: CATRWDRDLDEQFF. The CDR3 DNA reads TGCGCCACCAGGTGGGACAGGGATTTGGATGAGCAGTTCTTC.

The chain links TRBV14 to TRBJ1-6, with D possibly matching TRBD1 (5 bases). There are 17 residues in the CDR3. Per germline, CDR1 SGHDN and CDR2 FVKESK. V lost 0 bases and J lost 0, with 9 bases in between. The CDR3 nucleotides are TGTGCCAGCAGCCAAGATTGGGGCGGCTCCTATAATTCACCCCTCCACTTT. It translates to CASSQDWGGSYNSPLHF.